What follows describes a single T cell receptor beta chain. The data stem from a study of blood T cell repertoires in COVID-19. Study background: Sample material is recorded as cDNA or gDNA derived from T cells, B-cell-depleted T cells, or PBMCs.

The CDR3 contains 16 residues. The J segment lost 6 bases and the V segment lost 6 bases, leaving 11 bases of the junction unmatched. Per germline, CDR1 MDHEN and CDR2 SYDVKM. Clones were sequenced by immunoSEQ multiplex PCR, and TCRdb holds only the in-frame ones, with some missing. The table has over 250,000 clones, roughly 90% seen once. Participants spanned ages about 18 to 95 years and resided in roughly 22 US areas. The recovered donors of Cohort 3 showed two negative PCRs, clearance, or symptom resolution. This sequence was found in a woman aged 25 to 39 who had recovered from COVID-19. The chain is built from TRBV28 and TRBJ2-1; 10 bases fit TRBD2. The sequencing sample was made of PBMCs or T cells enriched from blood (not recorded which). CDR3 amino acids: CASSPSQAGGGNEQFF. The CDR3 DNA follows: TGTGCCAGCAGCCCCTCCCAAGCGGGAGGGGGCAATGAGCAGTTCTTC.